Listed below are T cell receptor beta chains from one sample, sequenced in a study of response to subunit inactivated influenza vaccine. TCRdb itself ran the RT-PCR reads through MiXCR, one entry per CDR3 protein. The sample lists over 650,000 distinct CDR3 sequences, around 20% occurring once. Sequenced here: PBMCs from blood, sampled 5 days after vaccination. The receptors shown here come from a man aged 45-60 years who received an inactivated influenza vaccine. CDR3s include the opening cysteine and the closing phenylalanine or tryptophan. D genes are given only for firm matches. Clone size is given for some rows only: seen once, a few or many times, or a class if the clone is expanded.

v_call: TRBV20-1
j_call: TRBJ2-3
cdr3_length: 15
clone_size: many
d_call: .
cdr3_nt: TGCAGTGTTACGAGCTTCCGGGAGTTAACAGATACGCAGTATTTT
cdr3_aa: CSVTSFRELTDTQYF

v_call: TRBV7-9
j_call: TRBJ1-4
cdr3_length: 15
clone_size: few
d_call: .
cdr3_nt: TGTGCCAGCAGTGGCGGGACACCAACTAATGAAAAACTGTTTTTT
cdr3_aa: CASSGGTPTNEKLFF

v_call: TRBV5-6
j_call: TRBJ2-7
cdr3_length: 16
clone_size: few
d_call: TRBD2
cdr3_nt: TGTGCCAGCAGCTTGCGGCGGGGGGCGAACTCCTACGAGCAGTACTTC
cdr3_aa: CASSLRRGANSYEQYF

v_call: TRBV6-2/TRBV6-3
j_call: TRBJ2-7
cdr3_length: 13
clone_size: .
d_call: TRBD1
cdr3_nt: TGTGCCAGCAGAGGACAGGGGATAAACGAGCAGTACTTC
cdr3_aa: CASRGQGINEQYF

v_call: TRBV7-8
j_call: TRBJ2-4
cdr3_length: 18
clone_size: .
d_call: TRBD1
cdr3_nt: TGTGCCAGCACCGTCGGACAGGGGGCGCGGATCACCAAAAACATTCAGTACTTC
cdr3_aa: CASTVGQGARITKNIQYF

v_call: TRBV6-5
j_call: TRBJ2-5
cdr3_length: 15
clone_size: few
d_call: TRBD2
cdr3_nt: TGTGCCAGCAGTTCCCGATGGGGGGGCCAAGAGACCCAGTACTTC
cdr3_aa: CASSSRWGGQETQYF

v_call: TRBV20-1
j_call: TRBJ2-2
cdr3_length: 13
clone_size: .
d_call: .
cdr3_nt: TGCAGTGCTCTTGGAGGGTCGGACGGGGAGCTGTTTTTT
cdr3_aa: CSALGGSDGELFF

v_call: TRBV12-3/TRBV12-4
j_call: TRBJ1-2
cdr3_length: 14
clone_size: many
d_call: .
cdr3_nt: TGTGCCAGCAGTTTAGCGTCGTGGGGAATTGGCTACACCTTC
cdr3_aa: CASSLASWGIGYTF

v_call: TRBV7-2
j_call: TRBJ1-1
cdr3_length: 12
clone_size: .
d_call: .
cdr3_nt: TGTGCCAGCAGCTCCACGGGATCTGAAGCTTTCTTT
cdr3_aa: CASSSTGSEAFF

v_call: TRBV7-2
j_call: TRBJ2-3
cdr3_length: 16
clone_size: .
d_call: TRBD2
cdr3_nt: TGTGCCAGCAGCTCAAGACTAGCGGGAGTCTCAGATACGCAGTATTTT
cdr3_aa: CASSSRLAGVSDTQYF

v_call: TRBV5-1
j_call: TRBJ2-3
cdr3_length: 14
clone_size: .
d_call: .
cdr3_nt: TGCGCCAGCAGGATCTTGGGGCTTACAGATACGCAGTATTTT
cdr3_aa: CASRILGLTDTQYF

v_call: TRBV20-1
j_call: TRBJ2-3
cdr3_length: 14
clone_size: few
d_call: TRBD1
cdr3_nt: TGCAGTGCTAGAGGGGACAGGGTCTCAGATACGCAGTATTTT
cdr3_aa: CSARGDRVSDTQYF

v_call: TRBV2
j_call: TRBJ2-2
cdr3_length: 12
clone_size: few
d_call: .
cdr3_nt: TGTGCCAGCGCGAGGGAGGCCGGGGAGCTGTTTTTT
cdr3_aa: CASAREAGELFF

v_call: TRBV29-1
j_call: TRBJ1-1
cdr3_length: 13
clone_size: few
d_call: TRBD1
cdr3_nt: TGCAGCGTTCGGACAGGGGGCGACACTGAAGCTTTCTTT
cdr3_aa: CSVRTGGDTEAFF

v_call: TRBV5-1
j_call: TRBJ2-3
cdr3_length: 15
clone_size: few
d_call: .
cdr3_nt: TGCGCCAGCAGCCCGACCGCAGGGGGGAGAGATACGCAGTATTTT
cdr3_aa: CASSPTAGGRDTQYF

v_call: TRBV29-1
j_call: TRBJ2-3
cdr3_length: 16
clone_size: many
d_call: TRBD2
cdr3_nt: TGCAGCGTTGATGGAAGGAGCGGGGGAGGCACAGATACGCAGTATTTT
cdr3_aa: CSVDGRSGGGTDTQYF

v_call: TRBV7-9
j_call: TRBJ1-1
cdr3_length: 16
clone_size: few
d_call: .
cdr3_nt: TGTGCCAGCAGCCAGCCTATGGGGGGTGAACGGACTGAAGCTTTCTTT
cdr3_aa: CASSQPMGGERTEAFF

v_call: TRBV12-3/TRBV12-4
j_call: TRBJ2-6
cdr3_length: 15
clone_size: few
d_call: TRBD2
cdr3_nt: TGTGCCAGCAGGGCGGGGGGCTCTGGGGCCAACGTCCTGACTTTC
cdr3_aa: CASRAGGSGANVLTF

v_call: TRBV19
j_call: TRBJ1-5
cdr3_length: 19
clone_size: .
d_call: TRBD1
cdr3_nt: TGTGCCAGTAGTCCGTGGGACAGGGGTCACCAAATTGGCAATCAGCCCCAGCATTTT
cdr3_aa: CASSPWDRGHQIGNQPQHF

v_call: TRBV5-1
j_call: TRBJ2-5
cdr3_length: 15
clone_size: few
d_call: TRBD2
cdr3_nt: TGCGCCAGCAGCTTGGCGTCTAGCGGGGGGGAGACCCAGTACTTC
cdr3_aa: CASSLASSGGETQYF

v_call: TRBV25-1
j_call: TRBJ2-5
cdr3_length: 16
clone_size: .
d_call: TRBD1
cdr3_nt: TGTGCCAGCAGTGATTTGGACAGGGGGCTGGGAGAGACCCAGTACTTC
cdr3_aa: CASSDLDRGLGETQYF

v_call: TRBV15
j_call: TRBJ2-7
cdr3_length: 15
clone_size: .
d_call: .
cdr3_nt: TGTGCCACCAGCAGAGACACAGGGTTAGTCTACGAGCAGTACTTC
cdr3_aa: CATSRDTGLVYEQYF

v_call: TRBV6-1
j_call: TRBJ2-1
cdr3_length: 19
clone_size: few
d_call: TRBD2
cdr3_nt: TGTGCCAGCAGTGATTTGGAGGGGTTGTCTAGCGGGGTTCTCAATGAGCAGTTCTTC
cdr3_aa: CASSDLEGLSSGVLNEQFF

v_call: TRBV20-1
j_call: TRBJ2-7
cdr3_length: 15
clone_size: .
d_call: TRBD2
cdr3_nt: TGCAGTGCTAAGGAGGGTGGCGGGGGAGTCGGCGAGCAGTACTTC
cdr3_aa: CSAKEGGGGVGEQYF

v_call: TRBV2
j_call: TRBJ1-5
cdr3_length: 12
clone_size: few
d_call: .
cdr3_nt: TGTGCCAGCAGTGAAGGGGATCAGCCCCAGCATTTT
cdr3_aa: CASSEGDQPQHF

v_call: TRBV5-1
j_call: TRBJ1-3
cdr3_length: 14
clone_size: few
d_call: .
cdr3_nt: TGCGCCAGCAGCCCTGGGGAAGTCGGAAACACCATATATTTT
cdr3_aa: CASSPGEVGNTIYF

v_call: TRBV7-2
j_call: TRBJ2-7
cdr3_length: 15
clone_size: few
d_call: TRBD1
cdr3_nt: TGTGCCAGCAGCGCGCTCCCGGGACAGTTAAGGGAGCAGTACTTC
cdr3_aa: CASSALPGQLREQYF

v_call: TRBV28
j_call: TRBJ2-1
cdr3_length: 16
clone_size: .
d_call: TRBD2
cdr3_nt: TGTGCCAGCAGTTTAACCGGGACTAGCGGGAAGAATGAGCAGTTCTTC
cdr3_aa: CASSLTGTSGKNEQFF

v_call: TRBV24-1
j_call: TRBJ2-7
cdr3_length: 13
clone_size: .
d_call: .
cdr3_nt: TGTGCCACCAGTGACCCGGAGGGGCGTCGGCAGTACTTC
cdr3_aa: CATSDPEGRRQYF

v_call: TRBV11-2
j_call: TRBJ2-1
cdr3_length: 19
clone_size: .
d_call: .
cdr3_nt: TGTGCCAGCAGCTCCCCCCACCCACAGGGCCCGAGCTCCTACAATGAGCAGTTCTTC
cdr3_aa: CASSSPHPQGPSSYNEQFF

v_call: TRBV9
j_call: TRBJ2-4
cdr3_length: 16
clone_size: once
d_call: TRBD1
cdr3_nt: TGTGCCAGCAGCGATACCCCGGGACAGAGTAAAAACATTCAGTACTTC
cdr3_aa: CASSDTPGQSKNIQYF

v_call: TRBV25-1
j_call: TRBJ2-7
cdr3_length: 13
clone_size: .
d_call: .
cdr3_nt: TGTGCCAGCAGACCGACTAACTCCTACGAGCAGTACTTC
cdr3_aa: CASRPTNSYEQYF

v_call: TRBV5-1
j_call: TRBJ2-5
cdr3_length: 15
clone_size: .
d_call: .
cdr3_nt: TGCGCCAGCAGCATGCGAGGACAGTACCAAGAGACCCAGTACTTC
cdr3_aa: CASSMRGQYQETQYF

v_call: TRBV6-5
j_call: TRBJ1-1
cdr3_length: 17
clone_size: .
d_call: .
cdr3_nt: TGTGCCAGCAGTTCCTTGACGGAGGGGGTGATGGACACTGAAGCTTTCTTT
cdr3_aa: CASSSLTEGVMDTEAFF

v_call: TRBV12-3/TRBV12-4
j_call: TRBJ2-7
cdr3_length: 15
clone_size: few
d_call: TRBD2
cdr3_nt: TGTGCCAGCAGAACGAGTAGCGGGAGGGCCTACGAGCAGTACTTC
cdr3_aa: CASRTSSGRAYEQYF

v_call: TRBV5-1
j_call: TRBJ2-2
cdr3_length: 16
clone_size: .
d_call: .
cdr3_nt: TGCGCCAGCAGCTTGGTCGGTAGCGGGAACACCGGGGAGCTGTTTTTT
cdr3_aa: CASSLVGSGNTGELFF

v_call: TRBV5-5
j_call: TRBJ1-1
cdr3_length: 17
clone_size: once
d_call: TRBD1
cdr3_nt: TGTGCCAGCAGCTTCCGGGACAGGGGACGCGGGGATACTGAAGCTTTCTTT
cdr3_aa: CASSFRDRGRGDTEAFF

v_call: TRBV11-2
j_call: TRBJ2-5
cdr3_length: 13
clone_size: few
d_call: .
cdr3_nt: TGTGCCAGCAGCTTTTCGGGAGATGAGACCCAGTACTTC
cdr3_aa: CASSFSGDETQYF

v_call: TRBV3-1
j_call: TRBJ1-2
cdr3_length: 14
clone_size: few
d_call: .
cdr3_nt: TGTGCCAGCAGCCTGCCCGGGACGGGTGAGGGCTACACCTTC
cdr3_aa: CASSLPGTGEGYTF

v_call: TRBV12-3/TRBV12-4
j_call: TRBJ2-1
cdr3_length: 15
clone_size: .
d_call: .
cdr3_nt: TGTGCCAGCAGTGCGACCCGGGGAGTTTCAGGGAAGCAGTTCTTC
cdr3_aa: CASSATRGVSGKQFF

v_call: TRBV20-1
j_call: TRBJ2-5
cdr3_length: 12
clone_size: many
d_call: .
cdr3_nt: TGCAGTGCTAGCGGAGCCCGGGAGACCCAGTACTTC
cdr3_aa: CSASGARETQYF

v_call: TRBV10-2
j_call: TRBJ2-1
cdr3_length: 12
clone_size: few
d_call: .
cdr3_nt: TGCGCCTCAGGCGGATCCTACAATGAGCAGTTCTTC
cdr3_aa: CASGGSYNEQFF

v_call: TRBV2
j_call: TRBJ1-5
cdr3_length: 14
clone_size: .
d_call: TRBD1
cdr3_nt: TGTGCCAGCAGTGGTAGGGACAGTTATCAGCCCCAGCATTTT
cdr3_aa: CASSGRDSYQPQHF

v_call: TRBV20-1
j_call: TRBJ1-6
cdr3_length: 15
clone_size: .
d_call: .
cdr3_nt: TGCAGTGCAAACATCAGGGATGCTTGGGTTTCACCCCTCCACTTT
cdr3_aa: CSANIRDAWVSPLHF

v_call: TRBV6-1
j_call: TRBJ1-5
cdr3_length: 15
clone_size: .
d_call: TRBD1
cdr3_nt: TGTGCCAGCAGTGATATGGACAGGGGAGGTCAGCCCCAGCATTTT
cdr3_aa: CASSDMDRGGQPQHF

v_call: TRBV6-2/TRBV6-3
j_call: TRBJ2-7
cdr3_length: 14
clone_size: few
d_call: .
cdr3_nt: TGTGCCAGCACCCCCCTACAAGGTTACTACGAGCAGTACTTC
cdr3_aa: CASTPLQGYYEQYF

v_call: TRBV30
j_call: TRBJ1-1
cdr3_length: 13
clone_size: few
d_call: .
cdr3_nt: TGTGCCTGGAGCCTCGGGGGGGACACTGAAGCTTTCTTT
cdr3_aa: CAWSLGGDTEAFF

v_call: TRBV29-1
j_call: TRBJ2-1
cdr3_length: 16
clone_size: many
d_call: TRBD2
cdr3_nt: TGCAGCGTTGAAGGGAAGGTAGCGGGAGATGGGAATGAGCAGTTCTTC
cdr3_aa: CSVEGKVAGDGNEQFF

v_call: TRBV4-2
j_call: TRBJ2-1
cdr3_length: 18
clone_size: .
d_call: .
cdr3_nt: TGTGCCAGCAGCCAAGAATTTATCGGTGGTAGTTGGGTCAATGAGCAGTTCTTC
cdr3_aa: CASSQEFIGGSWVNEQFF

v_call: TRBV5-1
j_call: TRBJ2-1
cdr3_length: 12
clone_size: few
d_call: .
cdr3_nt: TGCGCCAGCAGCGTGACTAGTTATGAGCAGTTCTTC
cdr3_aa: CASSVTSYEQFF

v_call: TRBV10-3
j_call: TRBJ2-7
cdr3_length: 13
clone_size: .
d_call: TRBD1
cdr3_nt: TGTGCCATCAGCCGGACAGGGGGCAGCGAGCAGTACTTC
cdr3_aa: CAISRTGGSEQYF

v_call: TRBV20-1
j_call: TRBJ1-1
cdr3_length: 13
clone_size: few
d_call: TRBD1
cdr3_nt: TGCAGTGCTACACAGGGGTGGAACACTGAAGCTTTCTTT
cdr3_aa: CSATQGWNTEAFF

v_call: TRBV12-3/TRBV12-4
j_call: TRBJ1-1
cdr3_length: 15
clone_size: many
d_call: .
cdr3_nt: TGTGCCAGCAGTCTCTACATATATGGGGGCGCTGAAGCTTTCTTT
cdr3_aa: CASSLYIYGGAEAFF

v_call: TRBV7-2
j_call: TRBJ2-5
cdr3_length: 15
clone_size: few
d_call: TRBD1
cdr3_nt: TGTGCCAGCAGCCCAGGCAGGGGGCAAGAAGAGACCCGGTACTTC
cdr3_aa: CASSPGRGQEETRYF

v_call: TRBV27
j_call: TRBJ2-3
cdr3_length: 14
clone_size: .
d_call: .
cdr3_nt: TGTGCCAGCAGTTTAGCTGGACCTACCTCAACGCAGTATTTT
cdr3_aa: CASSLAGPTSTQYF